These T cell receptor beta chains were read from a single sample in a study of CDR3 diversity in severe acne. Each CDR3 protein is one row after TCRdb ran MiXCR on the PCR reads. This sample has 100,000 or so distinct CDR3 sequences, with under 60% found just once. The sample comprised blood. The source is a male donor with acne. The CDR3 runs from the conserved cysteine through the conserved F or W. Fields, in order: V gene, clone size, J gene, D gene, CDR3 protein, CDR3 DNA. The D gene is left open where the match is weak. The size entry is marked missing in some rows and otherwise reads once, few, many or a size class.

v_gene: TRBV7-9; abundance: many; j_gene: TRBJ1-2; d_gene: -; CDR3aa: CASSLEGYGYTF; CDR3nt: TGTGCCAGCAGCTTAGAAGGTTATGGCTACACCTTC
v_gene: TRBV24-1; abundance: -; j_gene: TRBJ1-1; d_gene: -; CDR3aa: CAPHPRDEAFF; CDR3nt: TGTGCCCCGCATCCCCGGGACGAAGCTTTCTTT
v_gene: TRBV28; abundance: -; j_gene: TRBJ1-1; d_gene: -; CDR3aa: CASSGGGHTEAFF; CDR3nt: TGTGCCAGCAGTGGGGGTGGACACACTGAAGCTTTCTTT
v_gene: TRBV20-1; abundance: -; j_gene: TRBJ2-1; d_gene: -; CDR3aa: CSAMSWGQGAIERFF; CDR3nt: -
v_gene: TRBV15; abundance: few; j_gene: TRBJ1-4; d_gene: TRBD1; CDR3aa: CATSRFRQGPETTNEKLFF; CDR3nt: TGTGCCACCAGCAGATTTCGACAGGGACCTGAAACAACTAATGAAAAACTGTTTTTT
v_gene: TRBV7-2; abundance: many; j_gene: TRBJ2-5; d_gene: TRBD2; CDR3aa: CASSLELAIRETQYF; CDR3nt: TGTGCCAGCAGCTTAGAACTAGCGATAAGAGAGACCCAGTACTTC
v_gene: TRBV6-5; abundance: -; j_gene: TRBJ2-7; d_gene: -; CDR3aa: CASSEVPLQGTSYEQYF; CDR3nt: TGTGCCAGCAGTGAGGTCCCATTACAGGGAACATCCTACGAGCAGTACTTC
v_gene: TRBV7-9; abundance: -; j_gene: TRBJ2-2; d_gene: -; CDR3aa: CASSLKGRDTGELFF; CDR3nt: TGTGCCAGCAGCTTAAAGGGTCGGGACACCGGGGAGCTGTTTTTT
v_gene: TRBV7-3; abundance: -; j_gene: TRBJ2-3; d_gene: TRBD2; CDR3aa: CASSHGGAELSTDTQYF; CDR3nt: TGTGCCAGCAGCCACGGGGGGGCGGAACTTAGCACAGATACGCAGTATTTT
v_gene: TRBV24-1; abundance: -; j_gene: TRBJ2-7; d_gene: -; CDR3aa: CATSDEKFGEQYF; CDR3nt: TGTGCCACCAGTGACGAGAAATTCGGCGAGCAGTACTTC
v_gene: TRBV29-1; abundance: -; j_gene: TRBJ1-2; d_gene: TRBD1; CDR3aa: CSVRMTGQEIYGYTF; CDR3nt: TGCAGCGTGAGAATGACGGGACAGGAGATCTATGGCTACACCTTC
v_gene: TRBV7-2; abundance: -; j_gene: TRBJ2-7; d_gene: TRBD2; CDR3aa: CASSIAGGGGGDYEQYF; CDR3nt: TGTGCCAGCAGCATCGCGGGGGGGGGGGGGGGGGACTACGAGCAGTACTTC
v_gene: TRBV15; abundance: once; j_gene: TRBJ2-5; d_gene: TRBD2; CDR3aa: CATSRDHGGGLEETQYF; CDR3nt: TGTGCCACCAGCAGAGATCACGGGGGGGGGTTAGAAGAGACCCAGTACTTC
v_gene: TRBV25-1; abundance: -; j_gene: TRBJ1-5; d_gene: TRBD1; CDR3aa: CASRKGGPGQPQHF; CDR3nt: TGTGCCAGCAGAAAAGGGGGCCCCGGACAGCCCCAGCATTTT
v_gene: TRBV15; abundance: -; j_gene: TRBJ2-1; d_gene: -; CDR3aa: CATSRADSFSYNEQFF; CDR3nt: TGTGCCACCAGCAGAGCAGACAGCTTCTCCTACAATGAGCAGTTCTTC
v_gene: TRBV6-1; abundance: -; j_gene: TRBJ2-1; d_gene: -; CDR3aa: CASSEMAGHYNEQFF; CDR3nt: TGTGCCAGCAGTGAAATGGCAGGGCACTACAATGAGCAGTTCTTC
v_gene: TRBV20-1; abundance: -; j_gene: TRBJ2-7; d_gene: TRBD1; CDR3aa: CSARASGQGYEQYF; CDR3nt: TGCAGTGCTAGAGCTTCGGGACAGGGCTACGAGCAGTACTTC
v_gene: TRBV28; abundance: -; j_gene: TRBJ1-2; d_gene: -; CDR3aa: CASSPGGRGYTF; CDR3nt: TGTGCCAGCAGTCCCGGGGGGCGGGGCTACACCTTC
v_gene: TRBV20-1; abundance: many; j_gene: TRBJ2-7; d_gene: TRBD2; CDR3aa: CSARGHGTSGTYYEQYF; CDR3nt: TGCAGTGCTAGAGGACACGGGACTAGCGGGACTTACTACGAGCAGTACTTC
v_gene: TRBV10-3; abundance: medium-sized; j_gene: TRBJ2-1; d_gene: -; CDR3aa: CAIRSNGQHNEQFF; CDR3nt: TGTGCCATCAGATCAAACGGACAGCACAATGAGCAGTTCTTC